A selection of T cell receptor beta chains follows, all from one sample in a study of cytomegalovirus exposure and HLA in healthy donors. Using immunoSEQ multiplex PCR, the repertoire was profiled, and TCRdb retains in-frame clones only, with some absent. The data show 80,000 or so clones, roughly 96% seen once. The sequenced sample consisted of PBMCs. These receptor sequences come from a young woman in good health and CMV-seronegative. CDR3s include the opening cysteine and the closing phenylalanine or tryptophan. A D gene is named only where the DNA matches it firmly. The size field is filled for only some rows; it gives once, few, many or a size class.

TRBJ2-7 TRBD1 15 TRBV6-1 NA CASSPRTGASYEQYF TGTGCCAGCTCCCCTAGGACAGGGGCGTCCTACGAGCAGTACTTC
TRBJ2-7 NA 15 TRBV15 NA CATSKQGGTAYEQYF TGTGCCACCAGCAAACAGGGTGGTACCGCCTACGAGCAGTACTTC
TRBJ1-4 TRBD1 14 TRBV5-1 few CASSSGQGGEKLFF TGCGCCAGCAGCTCTGGACAGGGAGGTGAAAAACTGTTTTTT
TRBJ1-5 TRBD1 17 TRBV30 NA CAWSPGQRYNSNQPQHF TGTGCCTGGAGTCCGGGACAGAGATACAATAGCAATCAGCCCCAGCATTTT
TRBJ1-2 NA 14 TRBV4-3 NA CASSRYQEGQGYTF TGCGCCAGCAGCCGGTATCAGGAGGGCCAAGGCTACACCTTC
TRBJ2-2 NA 16 TRBV18 NA CASSLLLGVNTGELFF TGTGCCAGCTCACTACTCCTTGGAGTGAACACCGGGGAGCTGTTTTTT
TRBJ2-7 TRBD2 16 TRBV7-2 NA CASRGLAGGFSYEQYF TGTGCCAGCAGGGGACTAGCGGGGGGCTTCAGCTACGAGCAGTACTTC
TRBJ2-5 TRBD1 16 TRBV6-5 NA CASSYSNRGYQETQYF TGTGCCAGCAGTTACTCGAACAGGGGATACCAAGAGACCCAGTACTTC
TRBJ2-2 TRBD1 13 TRBV29-1 NA CSVGTGDPGELFF TGCAGCGTTGGGACAGGGGATCCCGGGGAGCTGTTTTTT
TRBJ2-2 TRBD1 15 TRBV19 once CASSILDRDTGELFF TGTGCCAGTAGTATTTTGGACAGGGACACCGGGGAGCTGTTTTTT
TRBJ2-7 TRBD1 15 TRBV7-2 NA CASSRRTGGSYEQYF TGTGCCAGCAGCCGGAGGACAGGGGGCTCCTACGAGCAGTACTTC
TRBJ1-1 TRBD1 15 TRBV28 NA CASSLWTGRDTEAFF TGTGCCAGCAGTTTATGGACAGGGAGAGACACTGAAGCTTTCTTT
TRBJ2-3 TRBD2 15 TRBV25-1 NA CASSRSSGRTDTQYF TGTGCCAGCTCCCGAAGTAGCGGGAGGACGGATACGCAGTATTTT
TRBJ1-4 NA 14 TRBV2 NA CASRAGWTNEKLFF TGTGCCAGCAGAGCAGGGTGGACTAATGAAAAACTGTTTTTT
TRBJ1-1 TRBD1 13 TRBV14 NA CASRDRGGTEAFF TGTGCCAGCAGGGACAGGGGTGGTACTGAAGCTTTCTTT
TRBJ2-6 NA 19 TRBV18 NA CASSPPRWQGSSGANVLTF TGTGCCAGCTCACCACCGAGGTGGCAGGGGTCATCTGGGGCCAACGTCCTGACTTTC
TRBJ2-7 NA 13 TRBV5-6 NA CASSWQGPYEQYF TGTGCCAGCAGCTGGCAGGGTCCCTACGAGCAGTACTTC
TRBJ1-6 TRBD1 17 TRBV5-6 once CASRLGQGGIRNSPLHF TGTGCCAGCAGGCTGGGACAGGGAGGTATTAGGAATTCACCCCTCCACTTT
TRBJ2-1 TRBD2 17 TRBV28 NA CASSSRTIAGGPFEQFF TGTGCCAGCAGTTCGCGTACCATAGCGGGAGGTCCGTTTGAGCAGTTCTTC
TRBJ2-1 NA 14 TRBV7-2 NA CASSLGAGYNEQFF TGTGCCAGCAGCTTAGGGGCGGGCTACAATGAGCAGTTCTTC
TRBJ1-6 TRBD1 15 TRBV25-1 NA CASSDGQGYNSPLHF TGTGCCAGCAGTGATGGACAGGGATATAATTCACCCCTCCACTTT
TRBJ2-7 TRBD2 14 TRBV7-2 NA CASRPGLAGLGQYF TGTGCCAGCAGACCTGGACTAGCGGGGCTAGGGCAGTACTTC
TRBJ2-7 NA 15 TRBV25-1 NA CASSESLLVPHEQYF TGTGCCAGCAGTGAATCTTTACTAGTTCCCCACGAGCAGTACTTC
TRBJ1-5 NA 13 TRBV18 NA CASSPQGNQPQHF TGTGCCAGCTCACCTCAGGGCAATCAGCCCCAGCATTTT
TRBJ2-2 TRBD2 13 TRBV10-1 NA CASSDRGAGELFF TGCGCCAGTAGTGATCGGGGGGCCGGGGAGCTGTTTTTT
TRBJ2-7 NA 14 TRBV11-2 NA CASSVTGHSYEQYF TGTGCCAGCAGCGTGACAGGCCACTCCTACGAGCAGTACTTC
TRBJ1-5 NA 12 TRBV7-2 NA CASSYYNQPQHF TGTGCCAGCAGCTATTACAATCAGCCCCAGCATTTT
TRBJ2-7 TRBD1 14 TRBV5-6 NA CASSLGDRGHEQYF TGTGCCAGCAGCCTCGGGGACAGAGGGCACGAGCAGTACTTC
TRBJ2-5 NA 13 TRBV29-1 NA CSVEETGQETQYF TGCAGCGTTGAAGAAACAGGTCAAGAGACCCAGTACTTC
TRBJ2-6 TRBD1 18 TRBV27 NA CASSYPGQGYSGANVLTF TGTGCCAGCAGTTATCCGGGACAGGGTTACTCTGGGGCCAACGTCCTGACTTTC
TRBJ1-1 NA 13 TRBV7-9 NA CASSPSGRGEAFF TGTGCCAGCAGCCCGAGTGGTCGGGGTGAAGCTTTCTTT
TRBJ1-1 TRBD1 14 TRBV18 NA CASSGQGVNTEAFF TGTGCCAGCTCAGGACAGGGTGTCAACACTGAAGCTTTCTTT
TRBJ1-4 TRBD1 15 TRBV6-5 NA CASRGRGQGNEKLFF TGTGCCAGCAGGGGCAGGGGACAGGGTAATGAAAAACTGTTTTTT
TRBJ2-7 TRBD2 14 TRBV28 NA CASSPGGGYYEQYF TGTGCCAGCAGTCCCGGGGGGGGGTACTACGAGCAGTACTTC
TRBJ2-2 TRBD1 18 TRBV4-3 NA CASSPQPGTGGNTGELFF TGCGCCAGCAGCCCCCAACCCGGGACAGGGGGGAACACCGGGGAGCTGTTTTTT
TRBJ1-2 NA 14 TRBV4-1 NA CASSQVGVNYGYTF TGCGCCAGCAGCCAAGTCGGGGTTAACTATGGCTACACCTTC
TRBJ1-2 NA 13 TRBV5-1 NA CASRGRRGYGYTF TGCGCCAGCAGGGGACGGCGGGGCTATGGCTACACCTTC
TRBJ1-1 TRBD1 13 TRBV28 NA CASSLPGQAEAFF TGTGCCAGCAGTTTACCCGGACAGGCTGAAGCTTTCTTT
TRBJ1-5 TRBD1 12 TRBV19 NA CASGQVGKPQHF TGTGCCAGCGGACAGGTTGGAAAGCCCCAGCATTTT
TRBJ2-1 TRBD1 16 TRBV7-8 NA CASSHLGQGSYNEQFF TGTGCCAGCAGCCACCTGGGACAGGGTTCCTACAATGAGCAGTTCTTC
TRBJ1-4 TRBD1 15 TRBV9 few CASNVERGPNEKLFF TGTGCCAGCAACGTAGAAAGGGGGCCGAATGAAAAACTGTTTTTT
TRBJ2-2 NA 17 TRBV7-2 NA CASSLTPGTYVSGELFF TGTGCCAGCAGCCTTACCCCAGGGACTTACGTATCCGGGGAGCTGTTTTTT
TRBJ1-4 TRBD1 16 TRBV15 NA CATSRDREVTNEKLFF TGTGCCACCAGCAGGGACAGGGAAGTGACTAATGAAAAACTGTTTTTT
TRBJ1-1 NA 13 TRBV5-1 NA CASSYRADTEAFF TGCGCCAGTTCGTACAGGGCCGACACTGAAGCTTTCTTT
TRBJ1-2 TRBD1 13 TRBV28 NA CASSPGTADGYTF TGTGCCAGCAGTCCGGGGACAGCTGATGGCTACACCTTC
TRBJ1-3 NA 17 TRBV7-2 NA CASSPPGGFRSGNTIYF TGTGCCAGCAGCCCCCCGGGAGGTTTCCGCTCTGGAAACACCATATATTTT
TRBJ2-7 TRBD2 15 TRBV27 NA CASSLSSGSGYEQYF TGTGCCAGCAGTTTATCTAGCGGGAGTGGTTACGAGCAGTACTTC
TRBJ2-1 NA 14 TRBV18 once CASSFQVGHNEQFF TGTGCCAGCTCATTCCAGGTGGGGCACAATGAGCAGTTCTTC
TRBJ2-7 TRBD2 16 TRBV5-6 NA CASSPGLAGGPYEQYF TGTGCCAGCAGCCCGGGACTAGCGGGAGGGCCTTACGAGCAGTACTTC
TRBJ1-5 NA 13 TRBV2 many CASKRTVNQPQHF TGTGCCAGCAAGCGGACGGTGAATCAGCCCCAGCATTTT